Here is one TCR beta chain with its context. The antigen it binds to is not known. No base-level quality is on record; no much larger clone is a single base apart. The data were obtained in a study of shared clonotypes between healthy human individuals (dated by TCRdb to about 2020). About the full investigation: The cohort included a few men and a couple of women between 18 and 49 years of age. Libraries were prepared and TCR repertoires were sequenced by different laboratories using diverse techniques, in order to increase sequencing depth and limit assay-specific biases. For each donor, CD4 naive and CD4 memory were each run on three plates, CD8 naive on two plates, and CD8 memory on one plate. To estimate repertoire size and how much clonotypes are shared between individuals, the study performed deep sequencing of blood TCR repertoires from about five healthy adults. Leukapheresis yielded between about 0.94 and 9.5 billion PBMCs per donor.

What the work shows at the level of the full study, not this receptor alone: Even with the large sequencing depth, rarefaction of the sorted-subset datasets indicated that sequencing was incomplete. Pairwise subsampling led to the expectation that sequencing depth would affect the degree of clonotype sharing among donors. Sampling was restricted to blood, and TCR repertoires in tissues likely differ from the TCR repertoires found in blood. Naive subsets generally had larger estimated clonotype richness than memory subsets did. The small number of donors limited the genetic and exposure-history diversity represented. Clonotypes shared by all four sorted-subset donors showed higher generation probabilities than non-shared clonotypes. When several donors were compared, the shared fraction of clonotypes was 5% to 6.5% for naive CD4, roughly 3.3% for naive CD8, about 2.4% for memory CD4, and around 0.37% for memory CD8.

CDR1 and CDR2 (MNHEY, SMNVEV) derive from the germline V gene (reference sequence). V and J are truncated by 5 bases and 5 bases respectively, leaving an intervening sequence of 13 bases. From the cysteine through the phenylalanine, the CDR3 covers 13 amino acids. The DNA shown is the 39-base CDR3, in frame from base 1. For the CD8 naive samples, CD45RO-negative cells were positively selected for CCR7, yielding a CD45RA+CCR7+ population from which TemRA cells were excluded. The donors were healthy, HIV-negative adults who had no recently reported acute infections or vaccinations. Every donor was a Caucasian adult living in Nashville, Tennessee, USA. Blood was collected by leukapheresis, and PBMCs were isolated by Ficoll-Histopaque density gradient centrifugation and then cryopreserved in liquid nitrogen vapor phase. Analytical flow cytometry was used to check the purity and quantity of every magnetically sorted T cell population. Genomic DNA was isolated from every sorted fraction and measured by UV absorbance on a Nanodrop 2000c.

TCR CDR3 regions were amplified from genomic DNA by multiplex PCR using the deep immunoSEQ assay. Genomic DNA extracted from each cell subset was distributed evenly over all wells of several immunoSEQ 96-well plates, and each plate served as one replicate. For sorted subsets, each replicate PCR was loaded with roughly 190 ng genomic DNA, equivalent to 25,000 to 35,000 T cell genomes. The purified libraries were quantified using a Qubit 3.0 fluorometer, sized with a Bioanalyzer 2100, and then quantified again using the KAPA Library Quantification kit. Every immunoSEQ 96-well plate was sequenced on a dedicated single-read 150-cycle Illumina NextSeq 550 flow cell. From the authors' description of their analysis: Because only junctional sequences without quality scores were contained in the immunoSEQ output, filtering matching that applied to full-length reads could not be performed. To assign V/J genes and CDR3, sequences were annotated against IMGT germline references using PyIR, a Python wrapper for IgBLAST v1.9. Reads with weak V/J assignments (E-value above 1e-6), missing CDR3, stop codons, out-of-frame junctions, or ambiguous translated residues were removed. V3J clonotypes were defined by identical inferred V gene, J gene, and CDR3 amino acid sequence. To compute the percentage overlap between repertoires, the number of shared unique clonotypes was divided by the size of the smaller repertoire. Repertoire richness was assessed with RTK rarefaction, the Chao1 estimator, and Recon v2.1 estimates of unobserved clonotypes. OLGA was used to compute generation probabilities for all TCRbeta clonotypes that the gDNA method yielded from a handful of donors. In TCRdb, the immuneACCESS table is reduced to in-frame sequences with V and J assigned. These tables do not hold every clone; where another copy was compared, an unresolved V gene accounts for under half, and the others remain unexplained. V and J calls and clone size are given by that table; D and trimming were obtained from the DNA. Across this sample there are around 700,000 clones, with 92% seen only once. The biggest ten clones account for 24% of the sample.

This sequence uses TRBV27 and TRBJ2-7; a tentative D call is TRBD1 (6 bases match). Source material: naive CD8+ T cells sorted from blood. What this sample's cell subset or site label stands for: CD45RA+CCR7+. This receptor was taken from a man aged 30 to 39 in good health. The nucleotide sequence is given as TGTGCCAGCAGTATCACAGGGATGGACGAGCAGTACTTC. Translated, this is CASSITGMDEQYF.